This is a list of T cell receptor beta chains from one sample in a study of Graves' ophthalmopathy and Graves' hyperthyroidism. TCRdb redid the calling of the multiplex PCR reads with MiXCR, one entry per CDR3 protein. The data contain around 1.1 million distinct CDR3 sequences, roughly two fifths of them singletons. Sequencing was performed on peripheral blood or thyroid tissue (not recorded which). All receptors derive from an adult man with Graves' hyperthyroidism. Each CDR3 is given with its conserved first and last residue. The order of the fields is V gene, clone size, J gene, CDR3 protein. Rows give clone size only sometimes, using once, few, many, or a class for an expanded clone.

V: TRBV11-1
size: NA
J: TRBJ1-2
CDR3: CASSPRDRSRYTF

V: TRBV15
size: NA
J: TRBJ2-3
CDR3: CATSRGYDTDTQYF

V: TRBV7-9
size: many
J: TRBJ2-7
CDR3: CASSWEREGPREQYF

V: TRBV25-1
size: NA
J: TRBJ1-2
CDR3: CASSGTGKGNYGYTF

V: TRBV29-1
size: many
J: TRBJ2-7
CDR3: CSGGQGRYEQYF

V: TRBV29-1
size: many
J: TRBJ2-2
CDR3: CSVVTSGTNTGELFF

V: TRBV6-6
size: many
J: TRBJ2-7
CDR3: CASGGARSYEQYF

V: TRBV6-5
size: NA
J: TRBJ1-4
CDR3: CASSYTEKRNEKLFF

V: TRBV29-1
size: NA
J: TRBJ1-2
CDR3: CSVVSQGRVVYGYTF

V: TRBV15
size: NA
J: TRBJ2-5
CDR3: CATSTLAGETQYF

V: TRBV14
size: many
J: TRBJ1-2
CDR3: CASSRTAGGRGYTF

V: TRBV29-1
size: NA
J: TRBJ1-2
CDR3: CSVVGDWHDNYGYTF

V: TRBV10-3
size: NA
J: TRBJ1-1
CDR3: CAISGRTGTSEAFF

V: TRBV5-1
size: few
J: TRBJ2-7
CDR3: CASSPPPGEQYF

V: TRBV19
size: NA
J: TRBJ1-5
CDR3: CASMGRGSAEHF

V: TRBV4-3
size: few
J: TRBJ1-5
CDR3: CASSQNEGGNQPQHF

V: TRBV7-2
size: NA
J: TRBJ2-5
CDR3: CASSSRQVLKTQYF

V: TRBV12-3/TRBV12-4
size: NA
J: TRBJ1-1
CDR3: CASSILLRGEAFF

V: TRBV5-1
size: NA
J: TRBJ1-4
CDR3: CASSQIAGTVNEKLFF

V: TRBV7-9
size: few
J: TRBJ2-7
CDR3: CASSLSSGTGGYYEQYF

V: TRBV10-3
size: NA
J: TRBJ1-2
CDR3: CAISEFGGTGNGYTF

V: TRBV24-1
size: few
J: TRBJ2-7
CDR3: CATSDPRTSGSYEQYF

V: TRBV30
size: few
J: TRBJ1-1
CDR3: CAWSKGHQNTEAFF

V: TRBV11-2
size: few
J: TRBJ2-7
CDR3: CASSENRDIEQYF

V: TRBV9
size: many
J: TRBJ2-5
CDR3: CASSVGGEGRTQYF

V: TRBV19
size: NA
J: TRBJ2-7
CDR3: CASSRWQGVGTGELYF

V: TRBV7-9
size: many
J: TRBJ2-5
CDR3: CASGTSVKETQYF

V: TRBV7-2
size: NA
J: TRBJ1-5
CDR3: CASSFTGGNYNQPQHF

V: TRBV15
size: many
J: TRBJ1-6
CDR3: CATSREPLTTGGSYNSPLHF

V: TRBV19
size: NA
J: TRBJ2-7
CDR3: CASSVTGNHEQYF

V: TRBV4-1
size: NA
J: TRBJ2-7
CDR3: CASSEDPAGHEQYF

V: TRBV10-3
size: NA
J: TRBJ1-5
CDR3: CAISEGGLISNQPQHF

V: TRBV4-2
size: NA
J: TRBJ2-7
CDR3: CASSQKSTESYEQYF

V: TRBV10-3
size: many
J: TRBJ1-1
CDR3: CAISEFSPGHPNTEAFF

V: TRBV11-2
size: once
J: TRBJ1-4
CDR3: CAISSPRGQRPNEKLFF

V: TRBV5-1
size: many
J: TRBJ1-5
CDR3: CASKPVPGGQPQHF

V: TRBV7-9
size: many
J: TRBJ1-1
CDR3: CASSLTGGEAFF

V: TRBV7-2
size: many
J: TRBJ1-2
CDR3: CASSLASRNYGYTF

V: TRBV19
size: NA
J: TRBJ2-7
CDR3: CASFGQGAYEQYF

V: TRBV19
size: NA
J: TRBJ1-1
CDR3: CASSGTVDTEAFF

V: TRBV2
size: NA
J: TRBJ1-2
CDR3: CASRRDEGIYGYTF

V: TRBV29-1
size: NA
J: TRBJ2-5
CDR3: CSPLHGETQYF